This TCR beta chain was retrieved from a study of OX40 agonist ivuxolimab in advanced cancers. Study at large: An agonistic anti-OX40 (CD134) antibody, ivuxolimab, was used to treat the patients. Study results and limitations: Normalized T-cell clonal expansion was also low in some nonresponders.

As for this clone: Its specificity is unknown.

CDR1 is SNHLY, CDR2 FYNNEI, per germline. The CDR3 runs to 15 residues. With V trimmed by 3 bases and J by 7 bases, 6 bases remained unmatched. Sequenced by immunoSEQ multiplex PCR; TCRdb stores in-frame clones only, minus some. This table has about 46,000 clones, around 81% appearing once. This TCR was sampled from an adult with an advanced solid tumor such as melanoma, head and neck, liver or kidney cancer. The gene calls are TRBV2 and TRBJ2-1, with 10 positions matching TRBD2. This specimen was CD4+ or CD8+ T cells sorted from blood, taken in a trial of the OX40 agonist ivuxolimab. The CDR3 here is CASSEASGGFNEQFF. The CDR3 DNA follows: TGTGCCAGCAGTGAGGCTAGCGGGGGATTTAATGAGCAGTTCTTC.